This T cell receptor (beta chain) stems from a study of T cells in Graves' hyperthyroidism and ophthalmopathy. CDR1 and CDR2 (germline): LNHDA, SQIVND (reference sequence). Trimming removed 1 base from V and 3 bases from J; junction bases left unmatched: 6. The CDR3 has 16 residues. The CDR3 regions of TCR beta were amplified from RNA transcripts. HTBI primers were used for first-round RT-PCR of the TCR CDR3. A single record per CDR3 protein comes from TCRdb applying MiXCR to the multiplex PCR reads. This table holds roughly 290,000 distinct CDR3 sequences, about a sixth found once. The chain couples TRBV19 to TRBJ2-5, with TRBD2 identical over 9 bases. The sample was blood. The receptor's source is a woman aged 55-70 years with Graves' ophthalmopathy. The CDR3 DNA reads TGTGCCAGTAGTATAGCGTCACTAGCGGGCGAAGAGACCCAGTACTTC. The encoded protein is CASSIASLAGEETQYF.